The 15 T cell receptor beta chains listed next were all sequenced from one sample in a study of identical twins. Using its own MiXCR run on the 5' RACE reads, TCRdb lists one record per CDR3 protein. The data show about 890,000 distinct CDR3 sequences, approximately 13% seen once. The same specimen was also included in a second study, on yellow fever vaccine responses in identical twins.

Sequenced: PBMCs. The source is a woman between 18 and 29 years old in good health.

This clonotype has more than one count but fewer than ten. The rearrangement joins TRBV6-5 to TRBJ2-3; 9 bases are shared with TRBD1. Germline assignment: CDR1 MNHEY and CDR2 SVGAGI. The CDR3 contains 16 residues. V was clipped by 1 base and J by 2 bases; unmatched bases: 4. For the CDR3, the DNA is TGTGCCAGCAGTTACTTGGGACAGGGACTCACAGATACGCAGTATTTT. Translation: CASSYLGQGLTDTQYF.

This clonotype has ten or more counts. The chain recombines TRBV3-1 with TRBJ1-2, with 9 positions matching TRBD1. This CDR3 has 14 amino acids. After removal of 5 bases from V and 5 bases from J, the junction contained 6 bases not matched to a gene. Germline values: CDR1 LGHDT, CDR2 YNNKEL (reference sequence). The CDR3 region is CASSFPGQGYGYTF. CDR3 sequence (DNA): TGTGCCAGCAGCTTTCCGGGACAGGGATATGGCTACACCTTC.

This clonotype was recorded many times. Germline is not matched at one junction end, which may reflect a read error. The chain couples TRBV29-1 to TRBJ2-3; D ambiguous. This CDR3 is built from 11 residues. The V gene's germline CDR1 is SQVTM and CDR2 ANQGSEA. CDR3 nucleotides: TGCAGCGTAGAAGGAACGGATACGCAGTATTTT. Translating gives CSVEGTDTQYF.

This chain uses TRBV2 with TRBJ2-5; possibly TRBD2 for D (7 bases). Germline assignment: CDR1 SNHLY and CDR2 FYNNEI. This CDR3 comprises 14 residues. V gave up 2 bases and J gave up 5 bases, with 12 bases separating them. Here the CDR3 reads CASSENGGRETQYF. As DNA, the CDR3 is TGTGCCAGCAGTGAAAACGGGGGGCGGGAGACCCAGTACTTC.

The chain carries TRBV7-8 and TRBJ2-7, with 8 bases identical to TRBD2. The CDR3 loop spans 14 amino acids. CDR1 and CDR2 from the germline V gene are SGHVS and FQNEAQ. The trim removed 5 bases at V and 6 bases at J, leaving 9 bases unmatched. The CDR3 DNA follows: TGTGCCAGCAGCCCAACGGGGCGGGGGGTCGAGCAGTACTTC. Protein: CASSPTGRGVEQYF.

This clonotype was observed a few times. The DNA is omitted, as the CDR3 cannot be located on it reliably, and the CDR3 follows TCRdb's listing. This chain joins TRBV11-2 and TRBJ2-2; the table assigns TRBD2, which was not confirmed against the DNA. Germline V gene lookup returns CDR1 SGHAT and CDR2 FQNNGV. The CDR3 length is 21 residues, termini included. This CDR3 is CASSLQTSGRAKRDATGSCFF.

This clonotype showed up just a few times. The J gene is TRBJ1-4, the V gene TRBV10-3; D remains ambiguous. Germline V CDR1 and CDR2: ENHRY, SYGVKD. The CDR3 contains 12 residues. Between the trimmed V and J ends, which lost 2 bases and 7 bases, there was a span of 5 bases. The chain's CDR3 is CAISEPGEKLFF. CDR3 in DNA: TGTGCCATCAGTGAGCCCGGTGAAAAACTGTTTTTT.

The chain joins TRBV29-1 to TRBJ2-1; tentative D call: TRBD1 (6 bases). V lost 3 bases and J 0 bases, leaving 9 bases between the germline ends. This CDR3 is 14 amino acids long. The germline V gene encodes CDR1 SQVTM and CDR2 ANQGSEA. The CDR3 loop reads CSVDRDNSYNEQFF. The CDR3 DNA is TGCAGCGTTGACCGGGACAACTCCTACAATGAGCAGTTCTTC.

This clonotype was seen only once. DNA of the CDR3: TGTGCCAGCACTGAGACCGGGACAGGGGGTGGTCAGCCCCAGCATTTT. Its protein product is CASTETGTGGGQPQHF. This chain joins TRBV2 and TRBJ1-5; 11 nucleotides align to TRBD1. This CDR3 has 16 residues. After removal of 7 bases from V and 6 bases from J, the junction contained 11 bases not matched to a gene. The germline V gene has CDR1 SNHLY and CDR2 FYNNEI.

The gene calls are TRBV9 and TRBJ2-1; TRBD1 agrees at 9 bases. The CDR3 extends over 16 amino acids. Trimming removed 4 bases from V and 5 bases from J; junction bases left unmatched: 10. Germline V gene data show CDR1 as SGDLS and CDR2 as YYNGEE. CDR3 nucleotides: TGTGCCAGCAGCACCCTACAGGGGGCGGTCAACAATGAGCAGTTCTTC. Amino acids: CASSTLQGAVNNEQFF.

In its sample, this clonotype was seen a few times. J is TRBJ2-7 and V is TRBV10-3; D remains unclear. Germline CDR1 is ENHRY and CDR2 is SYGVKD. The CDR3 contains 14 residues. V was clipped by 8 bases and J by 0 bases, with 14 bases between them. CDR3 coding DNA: TGTGCCATCGGAGACCCTGGGCGCTCCTACGAGCAGTACGTC. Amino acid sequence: CAIGDPGRSYEQYV.

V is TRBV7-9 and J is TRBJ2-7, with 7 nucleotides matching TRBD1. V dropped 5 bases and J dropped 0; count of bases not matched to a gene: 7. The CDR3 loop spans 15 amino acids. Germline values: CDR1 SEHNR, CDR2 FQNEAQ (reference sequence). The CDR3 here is CASSDKGQPSYEQYF. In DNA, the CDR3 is TGTGCCAGCAGCGACAAGGGACAGCCCTCCTACGAGCAGTACTTC.

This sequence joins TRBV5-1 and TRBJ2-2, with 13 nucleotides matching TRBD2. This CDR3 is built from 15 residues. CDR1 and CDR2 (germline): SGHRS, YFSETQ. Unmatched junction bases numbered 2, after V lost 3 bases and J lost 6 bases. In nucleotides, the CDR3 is TGCGCCAGCAGCTGGACTAGCGGGAGCGCCGGGGAGCTGTTTTTT. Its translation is CASSWTSGSAGELFF. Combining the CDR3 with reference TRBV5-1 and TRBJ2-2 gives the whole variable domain KAGVTQTPRYLIKTRGQQVTLSCSPISGHRSVSWYQQTPGQGLQFLFEYFSETQRNKGNFPGRFSGRQFSNSRSEMNVSTLELGDSALYLCASSWTSGSAGELFFGEGSRLTVL.

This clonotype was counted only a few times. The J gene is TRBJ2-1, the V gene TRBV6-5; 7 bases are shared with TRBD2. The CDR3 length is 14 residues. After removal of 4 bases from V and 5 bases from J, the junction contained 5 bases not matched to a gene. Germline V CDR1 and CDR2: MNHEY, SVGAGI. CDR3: CASSSRGRNNEQFF. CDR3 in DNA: TGTGCCAGCAGTTCGCGGGGGAGAAACAATGAGCAGTTCTTC.

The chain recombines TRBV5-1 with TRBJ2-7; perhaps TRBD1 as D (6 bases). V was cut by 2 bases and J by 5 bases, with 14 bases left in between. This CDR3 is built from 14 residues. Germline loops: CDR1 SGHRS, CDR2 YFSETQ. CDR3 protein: CASSFAGETHEQYF. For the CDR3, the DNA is TGCGCCAGCAGCTTTGCAGGGGAGACCCACGAGCAGTACTTC.